Presented here are 2 T cell receptor beta chains from one specimen sequenced in a study of blood T cell repertoires in COVID-19. Assay: immunoSEQ multiplex PCR; the TCRdb copy retains only in-frame clones and omits some. The sample holds over 200,000 clones, roughly 89% seen once. The sequencing input was PBMCs or T cells enriched from blood (not recorded which). The receptors were sampled from a woman aged 30 to 39 with acute COVID-19.

The chain recombines TRBV5-6 with TRBJ1-2; 9 nucleotides align to TRBD1. CDR3 length equals 14 residues. Looked up from germline, CDR1 is SGHDT and CDR2 is YYEEEE. V lost 1 base to trimming and J lost 5 bases; unmatched junction nucleotides: 3. The CDR3 DNA sequence: TGTGCCAGCAGCTTGACGGACAGGGGTTATGGCTACACCTTC. Residues: CASSLTDRGYGYTF.

The V and J genes are TRBV7-2 and TRBJ1-5; D remains ambiguous. Trimming cost V 0 bases and J 5 bases, with 5 bases left between them. CDR3 size: 13 residues. CDR1 is SGHTA, CDR2 FQGNSA, per germline. Here the CDR3 reads CASSLARDQPQHF. CDR3 nucleotide sequence: TGTGCCAGCAGCTTAGCGCGGGATCAGCCCCAGCATTTT.